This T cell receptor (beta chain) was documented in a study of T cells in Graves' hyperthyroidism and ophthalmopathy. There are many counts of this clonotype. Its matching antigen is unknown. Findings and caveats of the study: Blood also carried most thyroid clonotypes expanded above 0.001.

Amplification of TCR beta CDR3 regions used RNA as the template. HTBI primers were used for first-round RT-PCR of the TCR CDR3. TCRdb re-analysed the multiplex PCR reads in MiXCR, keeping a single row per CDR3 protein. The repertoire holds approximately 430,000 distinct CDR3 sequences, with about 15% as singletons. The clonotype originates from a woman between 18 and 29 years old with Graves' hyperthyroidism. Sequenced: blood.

The CDR3: CSAPVAGDNEQFF. CDR3 nucleotide sequence: TGCAGTGCGCCCGTAGCGGGGGACAATGAGCAGTTCTTC. V gene TRBV20-1 combines with J gene TRBJ2-1; 9 nucleotides match TRBD2. The CDR3 sequence is 13 residues long. J gave up 5 bases and V 6 bases, and 5 bases lay outside the gene matches. Germline assignment: CDR1 DFQATT and CDR2 SNEGSKA (reference sequence).